This T cell receptor beta chain was sequenced in a study of response to subunit inactivated influenza vaccine. TCRdb reanalysed the RT-PCR reads using MiXCR and keeps one entry per CDR3 protein. The sample contains hundreds of thousands of distinct CDR3 sequences, over 11% of which appear only once. On this clonotype itself: Its target is unknown.

The V and J ends lost 5 bases and 5 bases respectively, with 27 bases between them. Per germline, CDR1 MGHRA and CDR2 YSYEKL. This CDR3 comprises 18 residues. Findings and limits, study-wide: Authors suggested each seasonal flu vaccination may recruit only limited numbers of new T cells.

V gene TRBV4-1 combines with J gene TRBJ2-5; D unclear. The TCR was taken from a man in his fifties who received an inactivated influenza vaccine. The sequences come from PBMCs from blood, collected less than 15 days before vaccination. CDR3 sequence: CASSLSLGSRSPKETQYF. The CDR3 DNA reads TGCGCCAGCAGCTTGAGCCTAGGTAGCCGCTCTCCAAAGGAGACCCAGTACTTC.